A single sample gave rise to the 27 T cell receptor beta chains below, sequenced in a study of T cell responses to AZD1222 COVID-19 vaccine. The method was immunoSEQ multiplex PCR; TCRdb's version includes in-frame clones alone and lacks a portion of them. Of about 190,000 clones in the sample, roughly 92% were seen once. The material was peripheral blood, obtained on day 0 of AZD1222 vaccination. Receptors originate from an adult in good health.

The chain combines TRBV24-1 with TRBJ1-4; D remains ambiguous. Trimming took 5 bases from V and 4 from J, leaving 16 bases between them. From germline, CDR1 is KGHDR and CDR2 SFDVKD. This CDR3 contains 16 residues. The chain's CDR3 is CATSGPPVRGNEKLFF. The CDR3 DNA sequence: TGTGCCACCAGTGGTCCGCCTGTTCGGGGTAATGAAAAACTGTTTTTT.

The rearrangement uses TRBV7-9 and TRBJ1-2, with 8 bases identical to TRBD1. There are 16 residues in the CDR3. Germline lookup yields CDR1 SEHNR and CDR2 FQNEAQ (reference sequence). J was trimmed by 7 bases and V by 4 bases; bases with no gene match: 14. CDR3 amino acids: CASSSLSLQGVAGYTF. CDR3 coding DNA: TGTGCCAGCAGCTCCCTATCCCTACAGGGGGTGGCTGGCTACACCTTC.

V gene TRBV5-1 combines with J gene TRBJ2-1; 7 positions match TRBD2. This CDR3 comprises 16 residues. Germline loops: CDR1 SGHRS, CDR2 YFSETQ. After removal of 4 bases from V and 5 bases from J, the junction contained 12 bases not matched to a gene. CDR3 residues: CASSTGVAGVHNEQFF. The CDR3 region has the DNA TGCGCCAGCAGCACCGGGGTTGCGGGGGTCCACAATGAGCAGTTCTTC.

This chain uses TRBV12-3 or TRBV12-4 with TRBJ1-2; no clear D. V was clipped by 3 bases and J by 5 bases, with 7 bases between them. The CDR3 is 12 residues long. CDR3 region: CASSLQRYGYTF. For the CDR3, the DNA is TGTGCCAGCAGTTTGCAGAGGTATGGCTACACCTTC.

In this sample, this clone turned up a few times. This rearrangement joins TRBV2 to TRBJ1-4; the match to TRBD1 covers 8 bases. Unmatched junction bases numbered 11, after V lost 7 bases and J lost 1 base. CDR1 and CDR2 from the germline V gene are SNHLY and FYNNEI. CDR3 length: 17 residues. The CDR3 DNA reads TGTGCCAGCACTGCCAGGGGGCTCGGTGGAACTAATGAAAAACTGTTTTTT. Protein sequence: CASTARGLGGTNEKLFF.

This clone was observed once. The gene calls are TRBV7-2 and TRBJ1-1; D may be TRBD1 (5 bases). This CDR3 region has 14 residues. The germline V and J ends were trimmed by 1 base and 5 bases, with 11 bases remaining between them. Germline V lookup: CDR1 SGHTA, CDR2 FQGNSA. This chain's CDR3 is CASSLGAGWTEAFF. CDR3 in DNA: TGTGCCAGCAGCTTAGGGGCAGGGTGGACTGAAGCTTTCTTT. Together with reference TRBV7-2 and TRBJ1-1, the CDR3 gives the full variable domain: GAGVSQSPSNKVTEKGKDVELRCDPISGHTALYWYRQSLGQGLEFLIYFQGNSAPDKSGLPSDRFSAERTGGSVSTLTIQRTQQEDSAVYLCASSLGAGWTEAFFGQGTRLTVV.

CDR3 DNA sequence: TGTGCCAGCAGCCAAGGGACAGTTTACGAGCAGTACTTC. Its protein product is CASSQGTVYEQYF. The J gene is TRBJ2-7, the V gene TRBV3-1 (or the pseudogene TRBV3-2); D is possibly TRBD1 (6 bases). Germline V gives CDR1 LGHDT, CDR2 YNNKEL (reference sequence). Between the trimmed V and J ends, which lost 1 base and 4 bases, there was a span of 8 bases. The CDR3 has 13 amino acids.

The CDR3 sequence: CASSQAPRGGSYEQYF. As DNA, the CDR3 is TGTGCCAGCAGCCAAGCCCCGCGGGGGGGCTCCTACGAGCAGTACTTC. The chain carries TRBV3-1 (or the pseudogene TRBV3-2) and TRBJ2-7; 9 bases line up with TRBD2. The germline V gene encodes CDR1 LGHDT and CDR2 YNNKEL (reference sequence). The ends lost 1 base at V and 0 bases at J; junction bases unmatched: 4. This CDR3 contains 16 residues.

The chain has TRBV9 and TRBJ1-1; D unresolved. Trimming stripped 3 bases from V and 2 bases from J, with 11 bases between. CDR3 length: 14 residues. The germline gives CDR1 SGDLS, CDR2 YYNGEE. The CDR3 loop is CASSEIPSNTEAFF. The CDR3 DNA sequence: TGTGCCAGCAGCGAAATCCCCTCTAACACTGAAGCTTTCTTT.

The rearrangement joins TRBV12-3 or TRBV12-4 to TRBJ1-1; no firm D call. There are 13 residues in the CDR3. Trimming took 5 bases from V and 3 from J, leaving 10 bases between them. The CDR3 loop reads CASSPQRHTEAFF. CDR3 in DNA: TGTGCCAGCAGTCCCCAGCGCCACACTGAAGCTTTCTTT.

The V and J genes are TRBV5-1 and TRBJ1-2; perhaps TRBD1 as D (6 bases). Germline V gene sequence: CDR1 SGHRS, CDR2 YFSETQ. The CDR3 covers 14 residues. The V and J ends lost 5 bases and 4 bases respectively, with 15 bases between them. The CDR3 sequence: CASRPTGTTYGYTF. In DNA form, the CDR3 reads TGCGCCAGCAGGCCGACCGGGACAACCTATGGCTACACCTTC.

The chain links TRBV27 to TRBJ2-3; D possibly corresponds to TRBD2 (6 bases). The CDR3 has 15 amino acids. The V end lost 8 bases, the J end lost 0 bases, and 15 bases lay between the germline ends. CDR1 MNHEY and CDR2 SMNVEV come from the germline V gene (reference sequence). CDR3 sequence reads: CASGDRGWSTDTQYF. CDR3 sequence (DNA): TGTGCCAGCGGAGATCGGGGGTGGAGCACAGATACGCAGTATTTT.

This chain uses TRBV19 with TRBJ2-3, with 9 bases lining up with TRBD2. The CDR3 is 15 residues long. V was pared by 2 bases and J by 5 bases, with 5 bases of the junction left unmatched. CDR1 LNHDA and CDR2 SQIVND come from the germline V gene (reference sequence). CDR3 region: CASSIRRGGRDTQYF. In DNA form, the CDR3 reads TGTGCCAGTAGTATACGGCGGGGGGGCAGAGATACGCAGTATTTT. Full variable domain (outside the CDR3, taken from reference TRBV19 and TRBJ2-3): DGGITQSPKYLFRKEGQNVTLSCEQNLNHDAMYWYRQDPGQGLRLIYYSQIVNDFQKGDIAEGYSVSREKKESFPLTVTSAQKNPTAFYLCASSIRRGGRDTQYFGPGTRLTVL.

In this sample, this clone turned up once. This sequence joins TRBV2 and TRBJ1-6; 7 nucleotides agree with TRBD1. The CDR3 contains 16 residues. Germline CDR1 is SNHLY and CDR2 is FYNNEI. The ends lost 6 bases at V and 0 bases at J; junction bases unmatched: 5. CDR3 DNA sequence: TGTGCCAGCAGGAAGGACAGGAGCTCCTATAATTCACCCCTCCACTTT. Translation: CASRKDRSSYNSPLHF.

The chain uses TRBV7-9 and TRBJ1-6, with 7 bases identical to TRBD1. Germline V gene sequence: CDR1 SEHNR, CDR2 FQNEAQ (reference sequence). With V trimmed by 1 base and J by 10 bases, 7 bases remained unmatched. The CDR3 totals 15 residues. CDR3 DNA sequence: TGTGCCAGCAGCTTAGGATCAGGGGGAACGTCACCCCTCCACTTT. Encoded protein: CASSLGSGGTSPLHF.

J is TRBJ1-6 and V is TRBV2, with D uncertain. The CDR3 spans 14 residues. V dropped 6 bases and J dropped 5 bases, with 11 bases sitting between them. Germline CDR1 reads SNHLY; CDR2 reads FYNNEI. CDR3 sequence (DNA): TGTGCCAGCAGCAGACTCACCCATAATTCACCCCTCCACTTT. Its protein is CASSRLTHNSPLHF.

The CDR3 nucleotides are TGTGCCAGCAGCTTCCAGGGGGCGGTTGCAGCAATGAACACTGAAGCTTTCTTT. This encodes CASSFQGAVAAMNTEAFF. The chain couples TRBV7-3 to TRBJ1-1; 8 bases line up with TRBD1. There are 18 residues in the CDR3. V dropped 3 bases and J dropped 0; count of bases not matched to a gene: 12. From germline, CDR1 is SGHTA and CDR2 FQGTGA.

A word on this clone: The same CDR3 arises from other DNA sequences in this sample as well. The rearrangement uses TRBV6-5 and TRBJ2-7, with D uncertain. Per the germline V gene, CDR1 is MNHEY and CDR2 is SVGAGI. Trimming removed 7 bases at V and 0 bases at J, with 7 bases between. The CDR3 contains 12 residues. CDR3: CASTGNSYEQYF. DNA of the CDR3: TGTGCCAGCACCGGAAACTCCTACGAGCAGTACTTC.

This clone was seen a single time. The V gene is TRBV19, the J gene TRBJ1-5, with TRBD1 matching 9 bases. The germline gives CDR1 LNHDA, CDR2 SQIVND (reference sequence). This CDR3 is 13 amino acids long. After removal of 6 bases from V and 4 bases from J, the junction contained 1 base not matched to a gene. The CDR3 region has the DNA TGTGCCAGTAGCGACAGGGGGAATCAGCCCCAGCATTTT. Protein: CASSDRGNQPQHF.

The chain recombines TRBV25-1 with TRBJ1-6, with D maybe TRBD1 (6 bases). The V gene lost 4 bases and the J gene lost 7 bases, with 8 bases spanning the gap. Germline values: CDR1 MGHDK, CDR2 SYGVNS. This CDR3 has 13 amino acids. CDR3 residues: CASSGQGNSPLHF. CDR3 in DNA: TGTGCCAGCAGTGGTCAGGGGAATTCACCCCTCCACTTT.

This clone was observed once. V and J are TRBV7-9 and TRBJ1-5; 10 bases agree with TRBD1. V shed 1 base and J 6 bases; nucleotides not matched to a gene: 3. The CDR3 is 15 amino acids. The germline gives CDR1 SEHNR, CDR2 FQNEAQ (reference sequence). The CDR3 DNA is TGTGCCAGCAGCTTAGGTGGGACAGGGGTTCAGCCCCAGCATTTT. This sequence encodes CASSLGGTGVQPQHF.

This sequence joins TRBV6-6 and TRBJ1-6; TRBD1 might be the D (6 bases). The CDR3 covers 15 residues. Germline V CDR1 and CDR2: MNHNY, SVGAGI (reference sequence). The V and J ends lost 5 bases and 7 bases respectively, with 15 bases between them. The CDR3 loop reads CASSPTGPGNSPLHF. CDR3 DNA: TGTGCCAGCAGTCCCACAGGGCCTGGCAATTCACCCCTCCACTTT.

The V and J genes are TRBV6-1 and TRBJ1-1; TRBD1 might be the D (5 bases). Germline V gene lookup returns CDR1 MNHNS and CDR2 SASEGT. Trimming removed 2 bases from V and 5 bases from J, with 12 bases in between. The CDR3 is made up of 14 amino acids. The CDR3 DNA is TGTGCCAGCAGTGAAAGCGGGGGTAGAACTGAAGCTTTCTTT. Protein product: CASSESGGRTEAFF.

Of note for this clone: Different DNA sequences within this sample yield the same CDR3. V usage is TRBV18 and J usage is TRBJ1-4; D is unresolved. CDR3 length equals 13 residues. CDR1 is KGHSH and CDR2 is LQKENI in the germline V gene. V shed 2 bases and J shed 5 bases, with 6 bases lying between them. The CDR3 protein is CASSPGQNEKLFF. In DNA, the CDR3 is TGTGCCAGCTCACCAGGGCAGAATGAAAAACTGTTTTTT. Using reference TRBV18 and TRBJ1-4 for the parts outside the CDR3, the full variable domain is NAGVMQNPRHLVRRRGQEARLRCSPMKGHSHVYWYRQLPEEGLKFMVYLQKENIIDESGMPKERFSAEFPKEGPSILRIQQVVRGDSAAYFCASSPGQNEKLFFGSGTQLSVL.

J is TRBJ1-6 and V is TRBV19; TRBD1 might be the D (6 bases). Germline-derived CDR1 and CDR2 are LNHDA and SQIVND (reference sequence). CDR3 size: 15 residues. Trimming shortened V by 7 bases and J by 4 bases, and 14 bases separated the two germline ends. Here the CDR3 reads CASNPDRNYNSPLHF. In nucleotides, the CDR3 is TGTGCCAGTAACCCCGACAGGAATTATAATTCACCCCTCCACTTT.

V and J are TRBV30 and TRBJ1-6; TRBD1 agrees at 8 bases. The length of the CDR3 is 13 residues. Looked up from germline, CDR1 is GTSNPN and CDR2 is SVGIG (reference sequence). V was clipped by 2 bases and J by 7 bases; unmatched bases: 1. As DNA, the CDR3 is TGTGCCTGGAGTTACAGGGGGAATTCACCCCTCCACTTT. Translation gives CAWSYRGNSPLHF. The entire variable domain, with the rest obtained from reference TRBV30 and TRBJ1-6, is as follows: SQTIHQWPATLVQPVGSPLSLECTVEGTSNPNLYWYRQAAGRGLQLLFYSVGIGQISSEVPQNLSASRPQDRQFILSSKKLLLSDSGFYLCAWSYRGNSPLHFGNGTRLTVT.

The J gene is TRBJ2-1, the V gene TRBV9, with TRBD2 identical over 11 bases. CDR1 and CDR2 from the germline V gene are SGDLS and YYNGEE. V lost 7 bases, J lost 8 bases, and 5 bases stayed unmatched. The CDR3 consists of 13 residues. This chain's CDR3 is CASGLAGSDEQFF. CDR3 bases: TGTGCCAGCGGACTAGCGGGTAGCGATGAGCAGTTCTTC.